The rows below give T cell receptor beta chains drawn from one sample of a study of OX40 agonist ivuxolimab in advanced cancers. TCRdb's copy holds only in-frame clones and misses some; the assay was immunoSEQ multiplex PCR. Seen here are nearly 110,000 clones, 80% to 95% observed once, and the top ten hold about 1.2%. This sample comprised CD4+ or CD8+ T cells sorted from blood, obtained in a trial of the OX40 agonist ivuxolimab. The receptor set was obtained from an adult with an advanced solid tumor such as melanoma, head and neck, liver or kidney cancer. CDR3s include the opening cysteine and the closing phenylalanine or tryptophan. D genes are given only for firm matches. Size values are once, few and many counts, or a class for expanded clones, and some rows have none.

j_gene | v_gene | len | abundance | d_gene | CDR3nt | CDR3aa
TRBJ2-3 | TRBV10-3 | 12 | - | - | TGTGCCATCAGTGAGTCTCAGCAGGGACAGTATTTT | CAISESQQGQYF
TRBJ1-1 | TRBV18 | 13 | - | - | TGTGCCAGCTCGGGGTCCCTTTGGACTGAAGCTTTCTTT | CASSGSLWTEAFF
TRBJ1-5 | TRBV19 | 14 | - | - | TGTGCCAGTGGCAAGGTATATAGCAATCAGCCCCAGCATTTT | CASGKVYSNQPQHF
TRBJ1-2 | TRBV12-5 | 13 | - | - | TGTGCTAGTGCCCCGGGACAAAACTATGGCTACACCTTC | CASAPGQNYGYTF
TRBJ2-5 | TRBV5-6 | 13 | - | - | TGTGCCAGCATGGGAGGACTCCAAGAGACCCAGTACTTC | CASMGGLQETQYF
TRBJ2-3 | TRBV9 | 15 | - | TRBD1 | TGTGCCAGCAGCTCCAAGAACAGGGGAACAGATACGCAGTATTTT | CASSSKNRGTDTQYF
TRBJ2-1 | TRBV6-6 | 16 | - | - | TGTGCCAGCAGGCGTACAGGCTATTCATCATACAATGAGCAGTTCTTC | CASRRTGYSSYNEQFF
TRBJ2-3 | TRBV7-3 | 15 | - | - | TGTGCCAGCAGCTTAAATCAGGGCGGGACTGATACGCAGTATTTT | CASSLNQGGTDTQYF
TRBJ2-7 | TRBV5-1 | 14 | - | - | TGCGCCAGCAGCTTGGCTCCCCCTGCCTACGAGCAGTACTTC | CASSLAPPAYEQYF
TRBJ2-3 | TRBV28 | 17 | - | - | TGTGCCAGCAGTACCCGCCTTGGTCGAACGGCCACAGATACGCAGTATTTT | CASSTRLGRTATDTQYF
TRBJ1-2 | TRBV9 | 16 | - | TRBD1 | TGTGCCAGCAGCGTAGCTCCGGCAGGGGGCCTCTATGGCTACACCTTC | CASSVAPAGGLYGYTF
TRBJ1-2 | TRBV29-1 | 12 | - | - | TGCAGCGGCCAGGGCAGGGGCTATGGCTACACCTTC | CSGQGRGYGYTF
TRBJ2-7 | TRBV28 | 11 | once | - | TGTGCCAGCAGTTCCCCATACGAGCAGTACTTC | CASSSPYEQYF
TRBJ2-7 | TRBV5-1 | 14 | - | TRBD1 | TGCGCCAGCAGCTCAACGACAGGGTCGACGGAGCAGTACTTC | CASSSTTGSTEQYF
TRBJ2-2 | TRBV27 | 14 | - | - | TGTGCCAGCAGTCTCCACAGGAACACCGGGGAGCTGTTTTTT | CASSLHRNTGELFF
TRBJ1-1 | TRBV28 | 14 | - | - | TGTGCCAGCAGTTTAAGGCAGGGGTTGACTGAAGCTTTCTTT | CASSLRQGLTEAFF
TRBJ2-1 | TRBV5-1 | 17 | - | - | TGCGCCAGCAGCCCAGAGACGGCACCAGTGGGCTACAATGAGCAGTTCTTC | CASSPETAPVGYNEQFF
TRBJ1-3 | TRBV9 | 14 | - | - | TGTGCCAGCAGCGTAGAGGGGGCTGGAAACACCATATATTTT | CASSVEGAGNTIYF
TRBJ2-1 | TRBV19 | 17 | - | TRBD2 | TGTGCCAGTAGTATAGGTGGACTAGCGGGAAGTTCAGGTGAGCAGTTCTTC | CASSIGGLAGSSGEQFF
TRBJ1-6 | TRBV27 | 15 | few | - | TGTGCCAGCACCCGCAGACAGGTGGATAATTCACCCCTCCACTTT | CASTRRQVDNSPLHF
TRBJ2-2 | TRBV9 | 16 | - | TRBD1 | TGTGCCAGCAGCGTATTCCGGGACAGGGATACCGGGGAGCTGTTTTTT | CASSVFRDRDTGELFF
TRBJ1-5 | TRBV5-1 | 15 | - | - | TGCGCCAGCAGCTTGATCGGGGGAAAAGGTCAGCCCCAGCATTTT | CASSLIGGKGQPQHF
TRBJ2-1 | TRBV9 | 15 | - | - | TGTGCCAGCAGCGCCGGACTCAGCTCCTACAATGAGCAGTTCTTC | CASSAGLSSYNEQFF
TRBJ2-3 | TRBV7-9 | 15 | - | - | TGTGCCAGCAGCCCCTTAACTCCTAGCACAGATACGCAGTATTTT | CASSPLTPSTDTQYF
TRBJ2-3 | TRBV27 | 13 | - | - | TGTGCCAGCAGTTTCCAGGCAACAGATACGCAGTATTTT | CASSFQATDTQYF
TRBJ2-7 | TRBV18 | 13 | once | - | TGTGCCAGCTCACGAACTGAGTCCTACGAGCAGTACTTC | CASSRTESYEQYF
TRBJ1-2 | TRBV7-9 | 16 | few | TRBD1 | TGTGCCAGCAGATCCGACAGGGGTCCAGCTAACTATGGCTACACCTTC | CASRSDRGPANYGYTF
TRBJ2-5 | TRBV7-2 | 13 | - | - | TGTGCCAGCAGCCTCGGGGTCCAAGAGACCCAGTACTTC | CASSLGVQETQYF
TRBJ1-1 | TRBV19 | 13 | once | - | TGTGCCAGTAGTATGTCCAGAAACACTGAAGCTTTCTTT | CASSMSRNTEAFF